This T cell receptor beta chain is drawn from a study of T cell responses to AZD1222 COVID-19 vaccine. About the study: Some second doses came at about 4 weeks and others at about 12 weeks; these were pooled.

A remark on this clone: The antigen is not known.

The CDR3 consists of 17 residues. V lost 2 bases to trimming and J lost 1 base, with 17 bases between them. Germline V gene data show CDR1 as SGHVS and CDR2 as FNYEAQ. General study findings and limits: Mostly white British, mostly female donors; authors suggested clonal diversity may be underestimated. Among those given AZD1222, only six or seven were seropositive at baseline. Nearly half of unique spike-specific TCRs reportedly avoided B.1.351 and B.1.1.7 mutated regions.

Repertoires were generated with immunoSEQ multiplex PCR, while TCRdb's copy carries only in-frame clones and drops some. The sample gives about 120,000 clones, around 90% of which show up once; 1% to 1.5% is in the top ten. The gene calls are TRBV7-6 and TRBJ1-1; maybe TRBD1 (6 bases). The TCR sequence derives from an adult in good health. This specimen was peripheral blood, taken on day 0 of AZD1222 vaccination. CDR3 region: CASSLSSGGPGNTEAFF. CDR3 DNA sequence: TGTGCCAGCAGCTTATCTTCGGGGGGGCCAGGGAACACTGAAGCTTTCTTT.